Below, one T cell receptor (beta chain) is given with its context. Which antigen it targets is not known. The input lacks base qualities; no much larger clone sits a single base away. This entry is derived from a study of OX40 agonist ivuxolimab in advanced cancers. The study in broad terms: Ivuxolimab was a fully human IgG2 agonistic monoclonal antibody targeting the costimulatory receptor OX40 (CD134). Patients were allowed to have had prior anti-PD-1, anti-PD-L1 or anti-CTLA-4 therapy, and 40% to 45% of the dose-escalation patients had been treated with checkpoint inhibitors. Partial responses occurred in three dose-escalation patients, of whom one had hepatocellular carcinoma and two had cutaneous melanoma. The dose-escalation cohort was about 87% male with a mean age of around 64 years, ranging from 23 to 79. The paper covers the monotherapy dose-escalation part of the phase I ivuxolimab trial, which included N of about 56 patients. The point of sequencing TCRbeta in the periphery was to test whether ivuxolimab changed TCR sequence diversity and drove clonal T-cell expansion. Intravenous ivuxolimab was administered to patients every 2 weeks at six dose levels: 0.01, 0.1, 0.3, 1.5, 3 and 10 mg/kg. Of the 50 or so patients in dose escalation, around 20 had hepatocellular carcinoma, some 15 had melanoma, 9 had renal cell carcinoma and 9 had head and neck cancer. Points the paper makes about the study in general: The antigen specificity of the clonally expanded peripheral T cells was not determined. At doses from 0.1 to 3.0 mg/kg, clonal expansion was seen in both CD4+ and CD8+ blood T cells between baseline and week 6. After ivuxolimab, CD8+ T cells had more expanded clones than CD4+ T cells on average. Low levels of normalized T-cell clonal expansion were also shown by some nonresponding patients. In partial responders in the 0.1-3.0 mg/kg groups, normalized peripheral clonal expansion was found to be among the lowest, especially among CD8+ T cells.

Patients with autoimmune disease history or receiving systemic immunosuppression were excluded from the trial. Peripheral blood for TCR sequencing was collected from all dose cohorts at baseline, on cycle 4 day 1, and on cycle 7 day 1. The samples were drawn from a first-in-human, open-label, multicenter phase I dose-escalation trial of ivuxolimab. Adults with locally advanced or metastatic melanoma, renal cell, hepatocellular, or head and neck squamous cell carcinoma were enrolled in the trial. Before TCR sequencing, CD4+ and CD8+ T cells were separately sorted from peripheral blood. To sequence the TCRbeta CDR3 region, genomic DNA was isolated from the sorted cells. The immunoSEQ Assay was used for sequencing of TCRbeta CDR3 regions. Drawn from immuneACCESS, this table holds only the in-frame rearrangements with V and J called that TCRdb kept. Clones are partly lost; checked studies trace under half to an unresolved V gene and leave the rest unexplained. This sample comprises 25,000 to 35,000 clones, 91% of them detected only once. The ten largest clones capture roughly a tenth of the sample.

From the cysteine through the phenylalanine, the CDR3 covers 13 amino acids. The read is trimmed to its CDR3 DNA, 39 bases read in frame from base 1. Trimming removed 4 bases from V and 4 bases from J; the gene matches leave 0 bases unexplained. CDR1 and CDR2 (MGHRA, YSYEKL) derive from the germline V gene. The chain is made from TRBV4-1 and TRBJ1-5; 8 of the junction bases match TRBD1. This clonotype was obtained from an adult with an advanced solid tumor such as melanoma, head and neck, liver or kidney cancer. The starting material was CD4+ or CD8+ T cells sorted from blood, obtained in a trial of the OX40 agonist ivuxolimab. The CDR3 has the sequence CASSRQGNQPQHF. The DNA is TGCGCCAGCAGCCGACAGGGGAATCAGCCCCAGCATTTT.